One sample yielded the 15 T cell receptor beta chains listed below, sequenced in a study of blood T cell repertoires in COVID-19 (dated by TCRdb to about 2020). Libraries were made using the immunoSEQ multiplex PCR assay. The table was pulled from immuneACCESS by TCRdb, which kept in-frame rearrangements only. Such tables lose some clones; where checked, under half of the loss comes from unresolved V genes, and the rest has no known cause. For this sample there are 40,000 to 45,000 clones; 85% to 95% appear just once. The ten largest clones take up roughly 6.1% of the sample. Sample: peripheral blood. Source of these receptors: a human donor in a cohort sampled during active COVID-19.

This clone was seen once. The rearrangement links TRBV19 to TRBJ1-6; D call uncertain. The length of the CDR3 is 17 residues. V was pared by 0 bases and J by 4 bases, with 13 bases between. In germline, CDR1 is LNHDA, CDR2 SQIVND (reference sequence). The CDR3 DNA is TGTGCCAGTAGTATAGATCTAAAGCGGAAATATAATTCACCCCTCCACTTT. This sequence encodes CASSIDLKRKYNSPLHF.

The chain uses TRBV2 and TRBJ2-2; no clear D gene. The CDR3 runs 14 residues. Between the trimmed V and J ends, which lost 7 bases and 0 bases, there was a span of 9 bases. Germline-derived CDR1 and CDR2 are SNHLY and FYNNEI. DNA of the CDR3: TGTGCCAGCAACGACGGAGCGAACACCGGGGAGCTGTTTTTT. The encoded protein is CASNDGANTGELFF.

V gene TRBV30 combines with J gene TRBJ1-3, with D perhaps matching TRBD1 (5 bases). The CDR3 is 16 residues long. Germline CDR1 reads GTSNPN; CDR2 reads SVGIG (reference sequence). V lost 0 bases to trimming and J lost 4 bases, with 16 bases between them. CDR3 in DNA: TGTGCCTGGAGTGTACTCGGGGGACTGGCCGGAAACACCATATATTTT. This gives the protein CAWSVLGGLAGNTIYF.

The sample holds one count of this clone. Written as DNA, the CDR3 is TGTGCCAGCAGCCTACCGGACAGGGCGGGTGGCTACACCTTC. This sequence encodes CASSLPDRAGGYTF. This sequence joins TRBV4-2 and TRBJ1-2, with 8 bases aligning to TRBD1. From germline, CDR1 is LGHNA and CDR2 YNFKEQ. The CDR3 runs 14 residues. The junction had 8 bases not matched to a gene; V was cut back by 4 bases and J by 7 bases.

This chain uses TRBV3-1 (or the pseudogene TRBV3-2) with TRBJ2-4; 14 bases are shared with TRBD2. The V and J ends lost 0 bases and 6 bases, in that order; junction bases with no gene match: 16. The CDR3 is 21 residues long. The germline V gene has CDR1 LGHDT and CDR2 YNNKEL (reference sequence). This CDR3 is CASSQDRGLAGVCVSGNIQYF. The CDR3 DNA is TGTGCCAGCAGCCAAGATCGGGGACTAGCGGGAGTCTGTGTTAGCGGAAACATTCAGTACTTC.

On this clone: An end of the junction differs from the germline gene, which may be a read error. This chain joins TRBV14 and TRBJ2-1; the D is unclear. The CDR3 contains 12 residues. CDR1 is SGHDN, CDR2 FVKESK, per germline. Here the CDR3 DNA reads TGTGCCAGCAGCCCCTACAGCAGCTCGTTGGTCTTC. It specifies CASSPYSSSLVF. The whole variable domain, remainder taken from reference TRBV14 and TRBJ2-1, is EAGVTQFPSHSVIEKGQTVTLRCDPISGHDNLYWYRRVMGKEIKFLLHFVKESKQDESGMPNNRFLAERTGGTYSTLKVQPAELEDSGVYFCASSPYSSSLVFGPGTRLTVL.

The chain joins TRBV27 to TRBJ1-4; no clear D. The CDR3 is 14 residues long. V lost 3 bases, J lost 7 bases, and 12 bases lay in between. Germline V gene sequence: CDR1 MNHEY, CDR2 SMNVEV (reference sequence). The CDR3: CASSFSSGPEKLFF. CDR3 coding DNA: TGTGCCAGCAGTTTCTCCTCAGGCCCTGAAAAACTGTTTTTT.

The chain couples TRBV19 to TRBJ1-1; possible D gene TRBD1, 5 bases. Germline CDR1 is LNHDA and CDR2 is SQIVND (reference sequence). Trimming removed 5 bases at V and 7 bases at J, with 20 bases between. The CDR3 is made up of 15 amino acids. CDR3 sequence (DNA): TGTGCCAGTAGTCCTCCGTGGGGCGCGGAGGGTGAAGCTTTCTTT. Protein sequence: CASSPPWGAEGEAFF.

The rearrangement joins TRBV2 to TRBJ2-7; possibly TRBD2 for D (6 bases). The V gene's germline CDR1 is SNHLY and CDR2 FYNNEI. V was shortened by 7 bases and J by 0 bases, with 13 bases between the two germline ends. The CDR3 is 14 amino acids. CDR3 residues: CASTLAANSYEQYF. For the CDR3, the DNA is TGTGCCAGCACCTTAGCGGCCAACTCCTACGAGCAGTACTTC.

This clone was recorded only once. J is TRBJ1-6 and V is TRBV7-9; possible D gene TRBD1, 5 bases. Between the trimmed V and J ends, which lost 5 bases and 5 bases, there was a span of 10 bases. The CDR3 is 14 residues long. The germline gives CDR1 SEHNR, CDR2 FQNEAQ (reference sequence). The DNA of the CDR3 is TGTGCCAGCAGCCCGGACAACAATAATTCACCCCTCCACTTT. Translating it yields CASSPDNNNSPLHF.

V usage is TRBV4-3 and J usage is TRBJ2-7, with D perhaps TRBD1 (6 bases). The CDR3 runs to 15 residues. From germline, CDR1 is LGHNA and CDR2 YSLEER. V lost 4 bases to trimming and J lost 0 bases, with 13 bases between them. The CDR3 bases are TGCGCCAGCAGCCCTCACCCGGACAGCTCCTACGAGCAGTACTTC. Translation gives CASSPHPDSSYEQYF.

The V and J genes are TRBV11-3 and TRBJ2-7, with TRBD1 as a possible D gene (5 bases). Germline V gene sequence: CDR1 SGHNT, CDR2 YENEEA. The CDR3 has 13 amino acids. Between the trimmed V and J ends, which lost 1 base and 3 bases, there was a span of 7 bases. The CDR3 nucleotides are TGTGCCAGCAGCTTAGGGGGCAACTACGAGCAGTACTTC. The encoded protein is CASSLGGNYEQYF.

The chain uses TRBV12-3 or TRBV12-4 and TRBJ2-1; no firm D call. Trimming shortened V by 6 bases and J by 9 bases, and 15 bases separated the two germline ends. This CDR3 spans 13 amino acids. Here the CDR3 DNA reads TGTGCCAGCAGCCCGAGGAGTAATGGTGAGCAGTTCTTC. As protein: CASSPRSNGEQFF.

The chain has TRBV28 and TRBJ2-1, with D perhaps matching TRBD2 (5 bases). Germline V gene data show CDR1 as MDHEN and CDR2 as SYDVKM. The V gene lost 5 bases and the J gene lost 5 bases, with 22 bases spanning the gap. There are 17 residues in the CDR3. The chain's CDR3 is CASSPPRLSKTNNEQFF. The CDR3 DNA follows: TGTGCCAGCAGTCCTCCGAGGCTCTCTAAGACTAACAATGAGCAGTTCTTC. Full variable domain (outside the CDR3, taken from reference TRBV28 and TRBJ2-1): DVKVTQSSRYLVKRTGEKVFLECVQDMDHENMFWYRQDPGLGLRLIYFSYDVKMKEKGDIPEGYSVSREKKERFSLILESASTNQTSMYLCASSPPRLSKTNNEQFFGPGTRLTVL.

The CDR3 loop is CASSTHLRLVYNEQFF. The CDR3 DNA reads as TGTGCCAGCAGCACACACCTAAGACTAGTTTACAATGAGCAGTTCTTC. The chain links TRBV6-2 or TRBV6-3 to TRBJ2-1; TRBD2 is a possible D gene (6 bases). Germline V gene data show CDR1 as MNHEY and CDR2 as SVGEGT. This CDR3 comprises 16 residues. Deletions cut 6 bases from V and 4 bases from J, with 19 bases between.